This TCR beta chain appears in the sequencing data of a study of T-cell memory formation after mild COVID-19. Constant-segment primers served in 5'RACE that generated TCR alpha and TCR beta cDNA libraries bearing sample barcodes and UMIs. TCRdb analysed the 5' RACE reads with MiXCR anew, one entry per CDR3 protein. The data show roughly 240,000 distinct CDR3 sequences, with about 17% seen just once and around a fifth held by the top ten. Study outcomes and limitations: Some responding clones appeared in pre-infection memory, suggesting cross-reactive memory joined. Later expanders leaned toward CD4+, whereas clones contracting from day 15 to 85 were balanced CD4/CD8. Clones that contracted clustered mainly in CM and EM if CD4+ and in EMRA if CD8+.

The CDR3 is made up of 13 amino acids. Germline loops: CDR1 KGHDR, CDR2 SFDVKD. V was cut by 1 base and J by 7 bases, with 7 bases left in between. Points on this clonotype: What it recognizes is unknown.

This chain links TRBV24-1 with TRBJ1-5; D is ambiguous. Sequenced material: PBMCs or a T cell subset sorted from them (not recorded which). The clonotype was recovered from a man younger than 30 who had mild COVID-19 (a few samples of this study predate the infection). Cell type and time point are not known. CDR3 sequence: CATSDFRRQPQHF. CDR3 sequence (DNA): TGTGCCACCAGTGATTTCCGGAGACAGCCCCAGCATTTT.